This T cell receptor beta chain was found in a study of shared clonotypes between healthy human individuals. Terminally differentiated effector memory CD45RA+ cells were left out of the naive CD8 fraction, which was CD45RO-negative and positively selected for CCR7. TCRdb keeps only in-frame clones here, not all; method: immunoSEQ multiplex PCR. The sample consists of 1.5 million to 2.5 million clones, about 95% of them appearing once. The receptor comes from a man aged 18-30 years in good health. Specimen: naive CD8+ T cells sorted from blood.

Written as DNA, the CDR3 is TGTGCCAGCACACTAGCGGGTACACCCTACGAGCAGTACTTC. Protein sequence: CASTLAGTPYEQYF. V is TRBV7-9 and J is TRBJ2-7; TRBD2 aligns across 9 bases. This CDR3 is built from 14 residues. Germline CDR1 and CDR2: SEHNR and FQNEAQ (reference sequence). V trimming: 7 bases; J trimming: 2 bases; junction bases outside the gene matches: 6.